This T cell receptor (beta chain) was captured by sequencing in a study of blood T cell repertoires in COVID-19. Study-wide context: The United States, Italy and Spain provided the acute and convalescent COVID-19 samples.

Clones were sequenced by immunoSEQ multiplex PCR, and TCRdb holds only the in-frame ones, with some missing. The table lists 140,000 to 150,000 clones, around 90% of them singletons. In germline, CDR1 is MNHEY, CDR2 SVGAGI. V gave up 6 bases and J gave up 7 bases; unmatched junction bases: 9. The CDR3 runs to 15 residues. The chain combines TRBV6-5 with TRBJ1-2; 12 bases are shared with TRBD1. What was sequenced was peripheral blood. The TCR originated in an older man with acute or convalescent COVID-19. The CDR3 loop is CASRSTGTGGVGYTF. Written as DNA, the CDR3 is TGTGCCAGCAGGTCCACCGGGACAGGGGGCGTTGGCTACACCTTC.